Listed below are T cell receptor beta chains from one sample, sequenced in a study of blood T cell repertoires in COVID-19. Using immunoSEQ multiplex PCR, the repertoire was profiled, and TCRdb retains in-frame clones only, with some absent. Of about 220,000 clones detected, over 60% appear once; the ten largest clones hold around 7.3%. Material for sequencing was peripheral blood. Receptor source: a woman in her 70s with acute or convalescent COVID-19. CDR3s include the opening cysteine and the closing phenylalanine or tryptophan. A D gene is named only where the DNA matches it firmly.

TRBD2	TRBV5-6	CASSLPGGATDTQYF
TRBD1	TRBV10-2	CASLDRGLLRNTGELFF
NA	TRBV7-3	CASSLNGRGNYEQYF
TRBD1	TRBV5-1	CASSWGTGAYEQYF
TRBD1	TRBV6-5	CASKGTANTEAFF
NA	TRBV4-1	CASSQATGELFF
NA	TRBV7-2	CASSLALGGNEQFF
NA	TRBV7-2	CASSLGGGSEKLFF
TRBD1	TRBV5-8	CASSPGQGSDTQYF
NA	TRBV7-2	CASSQGRVAEAFF
TRBD1	TRBV2	CASSVQGGNQPQHF
TRBD2	TRBV7-2	CASSAGGPGQETQYF
TRBD1	TRBV7-8	CASSLAGTGLEQYF
NA	TRBV6-5	CASSTDGDQPQHF
NA	TRBV10-3	CAISERTVLGYTF
NA	TRBV27	CASSFRGPDKNIQYF
NA	TRBV7-2	CASSLPPTDTQYF
TRBD1	TRBV19	CASSMVARGYSPNTEAFF
TRBD2	TRBV5-1	CASTPGAGGRNEQFF
NA	TRBV6-5	CASLILVNTEAFF
NA	TRBV30	CAWTGGTYEQYF
TRBD1	TRBV3-1/TRBV3-2	CASSQDRAGGTGNTIYF
NA	TRBV12-3/TRBV12-4	CASSDRYYEQYF
TRBD1	TRBV18	CASSPGTGPRGTQYF
NA	TRBV2	CASRDTNSPLHF
TRBD1	TRBV4-3	CASSLGTGAGNTIYF
TRBD1	TRBV5-1	CASSPRTGWGSGANVLTF
NA	TRBV2	CASRPDSGMTDTQYF
NA	TRBV9	CASSVDGNQETQYF
TRBD2	TRBV18	CASSPGPAGDIIGEQYF
NA	TRBV18	CASSPGTDNYGYTF
TRBD2	TRBV5-8	CASSRGLAGGFSTDTQYF
NA	TRBV24-1	CATSLAGALYNEQFF
TRBD1	TRBV7-8	CASSLQGALVDEQYF
TRBD2	TRBV7-3	CASSFAGGADTQYF
TRBD1	TRBV6-5	CASSYRQGYGYTF